This TCR beta chain was recorded in a study of cytomegalovirus exposure and HLA in healthy donors (dated by TCRdb to 2016 to 2017). Regarding the research as a whole: An earlier analysis of approximately 550 of the donors reported more than 250 Gb of sequence data and some 120 million unique TCR beta sequences from 150 million to 200 million T cells. An early release that covered more than 550 HLA-typed donors contained 250 to 350 gigabases of sequencing data and 85 million to 100 million unique TCR sequences. Among the roughly 430 genotyped donors, 75% to 90% belonged to the genetic ancestry cluster associated with self-reported Caucasian donors. The study was designed to test whether signatures of past pathogen exposure could be identified by cataloging public T cell receptors. The study used immunosequencing to profile the T cell repertoires of approximately 650 subjects and linked those repertoires to cytomegalovirus serostatus. Along with the approximately 620-subject first cohort, a separate validation cohort of 120 different subjects was used. The study combined high-throughput TCR immunosequencing, statistical association of individual TCRs with disease status, and machine learning to predict cytomegalovirus infection status. To study patterns of TCR occurrence, a later analysis re-analyzed previously published TCR beta repertoires from under 750 donors and added high-resolution HLA genotyping. Rather than using new phenotypic data, the later analysis identified candidate immune exposures from TCR beta sequences and from how often those sequences occurred across donors. To decide whether each TCR beta V gene segment behaved as functional or pseudogenic, an earlier analysis of 587 of the donors relied on high-throughput TCR beta sequencing. Donor age, sex, ethnicity and CMV serostatus were compiled together with the repertoire data. In a later genetic analysis, genome-wide SNP genotypes for about three fifths of the roughly 670 donors were used, and that subset was treated as a discovery cohort. Every repertoire in the discovery cohort had been generated on one and the same sequencing platform. Both class I and class II loci were covered by HLA typing, at four-digit resolution. The number of donors typed differed by locus, with roughly 620-640 for A, B, C, DRB1 and DQB1, over 500 for DQA1, 600 to 610 for DPA1, and approximately 470 for DPB1. A handful of DR-DQ haplotypes were handled as single units for association and clustering because linkage in the cohort was strong. Across approximately 400 genotyped donors of the cohort, an average of about 240,000 unique TCR beta nucleotide sequences per donor were sequenced, and about a sixth of those sequences were non-productive.

Study-wide findings and limitations: The study listed 150 to 200 TCR beta chains as associated with cytomegalovirus. While some public TCRs were present in many individuals, most TCR sequences turned up only very rarely across donors. A later genetic analysis associated a missense DCLRE1C variant with V-gene and J-gene trimming of TCR beta chains, and an independent cohort replicated the association. Assigning TCR associations to individual alleles was difficult when HLA alleles, especially DR and DQ, strongly co-occurred. The cohort was sequenced for TCR beta chains only, and without alpha or paired-chain data the features that could be detected were limited. According to a later analysis, most CMV-associated TCR beta chains appeared to be HLA-restricted, and the HLA associations seemed to be driven largely by CMV exposure. A later analysis found that TCR association rates varied across HLA loci, with DRB1 alleles showing the most associated TCRs and HLA-C alleles the fewest. Linkage disequilibrium might explain the correlated functional status among segregating V segments, but an unknown experimental factor could not be excluded. Presence/absence analyses assumed roughly uniform sequencing depth across donors, an assumption that may not hold. A further reported finding was that TCR beta sequences accurately predicted the HLA-A and HLA-B alleles for most subjects in the first cohort. Because HLA typing was unavailable for some donors at each locus, only the typed subset was used in association tests. In vitro tests confirmed that a few of the cytomegalovirus-associated TCR beta chains recognize cytomegalovirus antigens. Because the 87-base-pair reads could not distinguish some IMGT-functional V segments, including TRBV6-2 and TRBV6-3, those segments were excluded. In a later analysis, some 17,000 TCR beta sequences were associated with specific HLA alleles at a false discovery rate of 0.05. A later genetic analysis reported fewer N-insertions in productive TCRs among donors in an Asian-associated ancestry cluster than the roughly 700-donor mean. A later analysis found that HLA-associated TCR beta chains were more clonally expanded and had lower generation probabilities than equally common non-associated chains. Because counts were too low, approximately 15 rarely observed V segments, including chromosome 9 orphons, were excluded from the earlier analysis of some 590 of the donors. The classifier was reported to diagnose cytomegalovirus status with high specificity and sensitivity in both the original and validation cohorts. The sequencing pipeline was judged likely to have produced a cluster of highly shared sequence variants as a technical artifact. According to a later analysis, parvovirus B19, influenza, CMV and Epstein-Barr virus appeared linked to several top co-occurrence clusters. CMV serostatus was the only immune exposure information available for the cohort. In an earlier analysis of more than 450 of the donors, most TCR beta V segments were observed in productive rearrangements about 90% or about 30% of the time, broadly matching IMGT annotations. The authors suggested that the approach could potentially be extended to other disease states and immunological phenotypes.

Worth noting for this clone: It has no known antigen specificity. Base qualities are missing; no much larger clone stands one base away.

The receptor library was made with the immunoSEQ multiplex PCR assay. For the multiplex PCR, a mixture combining 60 forward primers for TCR Vbeta segments and 13 reverse primers for TCR Jbeta segments was used. The CDR3 region of rearranged TCR beta genes was amplified from genomic DNA by a multiplex PCR assay. The Illumina HiSeq System was used to sequence the amplified TCR beta libraries as 87-base-pair reads. As for the authors' bioinformatics: In a later analysis, 80 million or so unique TCR beta chains were counted across the 500 to 700 repertoires, and roughly 10 million of these chains were shared by at least two donors. Raw reads were error-corrected and collapsed into unique sequences with a nearest-neighbor algorithm that merged closely related sequences to remove PCR and sequencing errors. Alignment of CDR3 sequences to IMGT reference sequences was used to assign V, D and J gene segments. For a sequence to be retained, a match of at least six nucleotides was required to both a V gene segment and a J gene segment. Rearrangements were called productive when the CDR3 lacked stop codons and stayed in frame with V and J; all others were non-productive. CDR3 was defined according to IMGT convention as the region running from the second conserved V-encoded cysteine to the conserved J-encoded phenylalanine. The earlier analysis of some 540 of the donors excluded any sequence lacking an unambiguous match to a single V gene segment. In an earlier analysis of several hundred of the donors, V segments were called functional above 56.7% productive rearrangements and were called segregating when the between-donor standard deviation exceeded 5%. A statistical classification framework was developed to diagnose cytomegalovirus status using the catalog of TCR beta chain sequences. In a later analysis, TCR nucleotide sequences were compared against IMGT/GENE-DB human TR gene sequences so that V and J genes could be assigned. The TCRdist pipeline was used in a later analysis to assign CDR3 sequences and most-parsimonious VDJ recombination scenarios. In a later analysis, every TCR beta chain was defined by the combination of its CDR3 amino acid sequence and its V-gene family, and reads without a unique V-gene family were dropped. As a way to deal with suspected cross-contamination and a sequencing artifact, a later analysis dropped 450 to 600 nucleotide sequences that were highly shared and had low generation probability. For each public chain, a later analysis derived a clonal expansion index from normalized ranks of inferred template counts within each repertoire. A later analysis computed generation probabilities with a VDJ recombination model fitted to out-of-frame rearrangements, and checked the results against IGoR. In a later analysis, TCR-TCR, TCR-HLA and TCR-CMV co-occurrence was scored with hypergeometric tests, and a repertoire-size bias correction was applied to TCR pairs. A later analysis estimated false discovery rates by permuting HLA or CMV assignments 20 times. In a later analysis, co-occurring TCRs were grouped using DBSCAN, with TCRdist sequence similarity added in when clustering inside HLA-allele-positive subsets. Repertoires with fewer than 30,000 or more than 120,000 public chains, plus five repertoires with anomalous nucleotide sharing, were excluded from co-occurrence clustering. The source is immuneACCESS, and TCRdb retained only in-frame sequences with V and J called. Part of the clones is not carried over; for the studies checked, unresolved V genes explain less than half of this, and the remainder is unexplained. The V and J calls and the clone size are those of that table, but D and trimming were determined from the DNA. The sample contains about 160,000 clones, roughly 80% of them found a single time. Around 4.3% of the sample goes to the ten largest clones.

The cohort comprised around 700 healthy bone marrow donors. Cohort members were all nominally healthy when sampled, although unrecorded immune exposures were likely present. The donor tested CMV seronegative, placing the donor among the 300 to 450 seronegative members of the cohort. A peripheral blood sample was provided by each donor, and peripheral blood mononuclear cells were used for TCR beta sequencing. Genomic DNA extraction from the blood cell samples was performed with the Qiagen DNeasy Blood Extraction Kit. CDR1 and CDR2 are drawn from the germline V gene: MDHEN, SYDVKM. Germline trimming: 6 bases from V, 0 bases from J; junction bases outside gene matches: 8. From cysteine to phenylalanine, the CDR3 is 17 amino acids long. The CDR3 DNA has 51 bases and is translated from base 1.

In this chain, TRBV28 is recombined with TRBJ1-6; 7 central nucleotides agree with TRBD1. The source of this sequence is a man younger than 45 in good health and CMV-seronegative. Sequencing input: PBMCs. At the DNA level, the sequence is TGTGCCAGCAGAAGACAGGGACCGATCTCCTATAATTCACCCCTCCACTTT. Its protein reads: CASRRQGPISYNSPLHF.